The rows below give T cell receptor beta chains drawn from one sample of a study of STAT5B mutations in CD4+ large granular lymphocyte leukemia. Profiling relied on immunoSEQ multiplex PCR, and the TCRdb table lists in-frame clones only, not all of them. The data show some 23,000 clones, with about 79% seen just once and 8.5% to 10% held by the top ten. Sequencing was carried out using CD4+ T cells from blood buffy coats. These TCRs come from a human donor in good health. Both conserved end residues are part of each CDR3.

V | CDR3
TRBV5-4 | CASSLTAGGPTDTQYF
TRBV28 | CASSFGGQASFNQPQHF
TRBV5-4 | CASARGGGGYTEAFF
TRBV30 | CAWGTREAFF
TRBV7-6 | CASSPGTSGRIGDNEQFF
TRBV19 | CASSRQGAMTEAFF
TRBV28 | CASSLPQGADNQPQHF
TRBV30 | CAWRGGTSGGTYEQYF
TRBV7-6 | CASSLGDRGNTIYF
TRBV15 | CATSRDRVTGEQYF
TRBV4-2 | CASSQVAGGAQETQYF
TRBV7-9 | CASSSFLGTNTGELFF
TRBV2 | CASSGDRGGFWVSTDTQYF
TRBV7-3 | CASSPSAVTDTQYF
TRBV28 | CASSQSRGLYSYNSPLHF
TRBV7-3 | CASSMGLAGGGETQYF
TRBV27 | CANGRQGHTDTQYF
TRBV15 | CATSRDRGWGQPQHF
TRBV30 | CAWSVGGLTEAFF
TRBV19 | CASSRDTANYGYTF
TRBV29-1 | CSVEDSSYGYTF